This TCR beta chain comes out of a study of persistence of HIV-infected CD4 T cells. Comment on this clone: What it binds is not known.

Lysates of CMV-infected fibroblasts at around 10 ug/mL stimulated these cells. Sorting of responding CD4+ T cells relied on upregulated CD40 ligand together with CD69. These HIV-1-infected adults initiated suppressive ART in chronic infection. Donors had CD4+ T cell counts above 400 cells/uL and were CMV-seropositive. Stimulated PBMCs had first been depleted of CD8+ T cells. The immunoSEQ assay was version 4, run in survey mode. Repertoires were generated with immunoSEQ multiplex PCR, while TCRdb's copy carries only in-frame clones and drops some. The table records 10,000 to 15,000 clones, more than 70% of them present only once. The sample in question was CD4+ T cells sorted from PBMCs after approximately 19-hour stimulation, obtained from a patient who received antiretroviral therapy. This clonotype was obtained from an adult man with HIV who was CMV-seropositive.

The CDR3 here is CASSLTGDNYEQYF. In DNA form, the CDR3 reads TGTGCCAGCAGCTTGACAGGGGACAACTACGAGCAGTACTTC. V usage is TRBV11-3 and J usage is TRBJ2-7; 8 nucleotides agree with TRBD1. The CDR3 consists of 14 residues. Germline CDR1 reads SGHNT; CDR2 reads YENEEA. V dropped 3 bases and J dropped 3; count of bases not matched to a gene: 4.